A selection of T cell receptor beta chains follows, all from one sample in a study of blood T cell repertoires in COVID-19. The repertoire was sequenced with immunoSEQ multiplex PCR; TCRdb's copy has only in-frame clones and lacks some. In the table there are some 150,000 clones, roughly three quarters of which are singletons. The sequenced material came from peripheral blood. These receptors were collected from a woman between 65 and 79 years old with COVID-19, enrolled during active disease. Both conserved end residues are part of each CDR3. The order of the fields is J gene, V gene, clone size, D gene, CDR3 DNA, CDR3 protein. A D gene is named only where the DNA matches it firmly. Expanded clones are given a class, and other clones once, few, many or no size at all.

j_call: TRBJ1-1; v_call: TRBV30; clone_size: -; d_call: -; cdr3_nt: TGTGCCTGGAGAGGCAGGCGGGGCACTGAAGCTTTCTTT; cdr3_aa: CAWRGRRGTEAFF
j_call: TRBJ2-7; v_call: TRBV7-2; clone_size: -; d_call: -; cdr3_nt: TGTGCCATCCATTTGGAGGGTAACTCCTACGAGCAGTACTTC; cdr3_aa: CAIHLEGNSYEQYF
j_call: TRBJ1-3; v_call: TRBV19; clone_size: once; d_call: TRBD1; cdr3_nt: TGTGCCAGTAGTTCCTGGACAGGACCCTCTGGAAACACCATATATTTT; cdr3_aa: CASSSWTGPSGNTIYF
j_call: TRBJ1-5; v_call: TRBV5-5; clone_size: -; d_call: -; cdr3_nt: TGTGCCAGCAGCTTGACAGTCAATCAGCCCCAGCATTTT; cdr3_aa: CASSLTVNQPQHF
j_call: TRBJ2-7; v_call: TRBV11-2; clone_size: -; d_call: TRBD1; cdr3_nt: TGTGCCAGCAGCTATGACAGGGGGAACCACGAGCAGTACTTC; cdr3_aa: CASSYDRGNHEQYF
j_call: TRBJ1-2; v_call: TRBV29-1; clone_size: -; d_call: -; cdr3_nt: TGCAGCGTCTGGGAGGATGGCTACACCTTC; cdr3_aa: CSVWEDGYTF
j_call: TRBJ1-5; v_call: TRBV28; clone_size: few; d_call: TRBD1; cdr3_nt: TGTGCCAGCAGGCGAGACAGGGGCGTAAGGCCCCAGCATTTT; cdr3_aa: CASRRDRGVRPQHF
j_call: TRBJ1-6; v_call: TRBV9; clone_size: few; d_call: TRBD1; cdr3_nt: TGTGCCAGCAGCGTAGCGACAGGGGGGTCACCCCTCCACTTT; cdr3_aa: CASSVATGGSPLHF
j_call: TRBJ1-2; v_call: TRBV5-1; clone_size: -; d_call: -; cdr3_nt: TGCGCCAGCAGCTTGGAGGCAGACTCGAGCTACACCTTC; cdr3_aa: CASSLEADSSYTF
j_call: TRBJ1-1; v_call: TRBV11-3; clone_size: -; d_call: TRBD1; cdr3_nt: TGTGCCAGCAGCTTTGGGCTCGACAGGGAAACGCCCAACACTGAAGCTTTCTTT; cdr3_aa: CASSFGLDRETPNTEAFF
j_call: TRBJ1-1; v_call: TRBV19; clone_size: -; d_call: -; cdr3_nt: TGTGCCAGTAGTATTTCTGACAGGATGAACACTGAAGCTTTCTTT; cdr3_aa: CASSISDRMNTEAFF
j_call: TRBJ1-1; v_call: TRBV23-1; clone_size: few; d_call: -; cdr3_nt: TGCGCCAGCAGTCAATCGCAACCGGTCGGTGTGAACACTGAAGCTTTCTTT; cdr3_aa: CASSQSQPVGVNTEAFF
j_call: TRBJ2-7; v_call: TRBV9; clone_size: -; d_call: TRBD1; cdr3_nt: TGTGCCAGCAGCGTATCAGGGGGCTTAGACGAGCAGTACTTC; cdr3_aa: CASSVSGGLDEQYF
j_call: TRBJ2-5; v_call: TRBV4-2; clone_size: -; d_call: TRBD2; cdr3_nt: TGTGCCAGCAGCAGCAGCGGGGAGTTGAAGACCCAGTACTTC; cdr3_aa: CASSSSGELKTQYF
j_call: TRBJ1-1; v_call: TRBV6-5; clone_size: -; d_call: -; cdr3_nt: TGTGCCAGCAGTTACCCAGGTAGTAGCACTGAAGCTTTCTTT; cdr3_aa: CASSYPGSSTEAFF
j_call: TRBJ1-5; v_call: TRBV5-4; clone_size: -; d_call: -; cdr3_nt: TGTGCCAGCAGCTTTGATCCGGGCAATCAGCCCCAGCATTTT; cdr3_aa: CASSFDPGNQPQHF
j_call: TRBJ2-5; v_call: TRBV29-1; clone_size: -; d_call: TRBD1; cdr3_nt: TGCAGCGTTGGACAGGGGAAGAAAGAGACCCAGTACTTC; cdr3_aa: CSVGQGKKETQYF
j_call: TRBJ1-5; v_call: TRBV18; clone_size: -; d_call: TRBD1; cdr3_nt: TGTGCCAGCTCGGCGAACAGGGGCTCCAATCAGCCCCAGCATTTT; cdr3_aa: CASSANRGSNQPQHF
j_call: TRBJ1-2; v_call: TRBV6-5; clone_size: -; d_call: TRBD1; cdr3_nt: TGTGCCAGCAGAACCCAGGGGGCGCTTGGCTACACCTTC; cdr3_aa: CASRTQGALGYTF
j_call: TRBJ2-5; v_call: TRBV7-2; clone_size: -; d_call: TRBD2; cdr3_nt: TGTGCCAGCAGCAACCTAGCGGGGCGGGGGACCCAGTACTTC; cdr3_aa: CASSNLAGRGTQYF
j_call: TRBJ1-2; v_call: TRBV28; clone_size: -; d_call: TRBD1; cdr3_nt: TGTGCCAGCAGTCTCCCGGGACAGGGAGCCTATGGCTACACCTTC; cdr3_aa: CASSLPGQGAYGYTF
j_call: TRBJ2-2; v_call: TRBV7-3; clone_size: -; d_call: -; cdr3_nt: TGTGCCAGCAGCCCCCAGGGGGGTAGAGGGACCGGGGAGCTGTTTTTT; cdr3_aa: CASSPQGGRGTGELFF
j_call: TRBJ1-5; v_call: TRBV5-1; clone_size: -; d_call: TRBD1; cdr3_nt: TGCGCCAGCAGCTTGGGACAGGGGTCCAATCAGCCCCAGCATTTT; cdr3_aa: CASSLGQGSNQPQHF
j_call: TRBJ2-7; v_call: TRBV11-2; clone_size: -; d_call: -; cdr3_nt: TGTGCCAGCAGCTCCCTCTACGAGCAGTACTTC; cdr3_aa: CASSSLYEQYF
j_call: TRBJ1-1; v_call: TRBV7-2; clone_size: -; d_call: TRBD1; cdr3_nt: TGTGCCAGCAGTTCTACAGGGGCGGGAACTGAAGCTTTCTTT; cdr3_aa: CASSSTGAGTEAFF
j_call: TRBJ2-7; v_call: TRBV7-2; clone_size: -; d_call: TRBD2; cdr3_nt: TGTGCCAGCAGTCACGGGGGGGCGTTGGGCCACGAGCAGTACTTC; cdr3_aa: CASSHGGALGHEQYF
j_call: TRBJ1-2; v_call: TRBV30; clone_size: -; d_call: -; cdr3_nt: TGTGCCTGGAGTGGCCTAAGGAGAGGTAGCTACACCTTC; cdr3_aa: CAWSGLRRGSYTF
j_call: TRBJ1-5; v_call: TRBV3-1/TRBV3-2; clone_size: few; d_call: -; cdr3_nt: TGTGCATGCGGGGGAGCGAGCAATCAGCCCCAGCATTTT; cdr3_aa: CACGGASNQPQHF
j_call: TRBJ1-2; v_call: TRBV5-3; clone_size: -; d_call: -; cdr3_nt: TGTGCCAGAAGCTTGGGCGAATGTGGTGAAGCTCTCTATGGCTACACCTTC; cdr3_aa: CARSLGECGEALYGYTF
j_call: TRBJ1-5; v_call: TRBV3-1/TRBV3-2; clone_size: -; d_call: -; cdr3_nt: TGTGCCAGCAGCTTGGGTCCCAGAGGACAGCCCCAGCATTTT; cdr3_aa: CASSLGPRGQPQHF